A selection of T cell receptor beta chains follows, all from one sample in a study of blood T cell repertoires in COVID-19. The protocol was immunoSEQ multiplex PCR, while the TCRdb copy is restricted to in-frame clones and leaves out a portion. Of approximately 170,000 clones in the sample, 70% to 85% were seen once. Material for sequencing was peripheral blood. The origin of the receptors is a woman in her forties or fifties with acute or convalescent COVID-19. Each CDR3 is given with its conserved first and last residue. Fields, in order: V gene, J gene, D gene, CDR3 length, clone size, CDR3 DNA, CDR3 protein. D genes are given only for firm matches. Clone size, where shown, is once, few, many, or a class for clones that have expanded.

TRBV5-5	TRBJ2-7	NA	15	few	TGTGCCAGCAGCTCCATCCAGGGGGGAACCTACGAGCAGTACTTC	CASSSIQGGTYEQYF
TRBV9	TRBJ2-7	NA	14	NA	TGTGCCAGCAGCCCAACTAAGACCATAAGAGAGCAGTACTTC	CASSPTKTIREQYF
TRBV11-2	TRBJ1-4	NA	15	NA	TGTGCCAGCAGTTACTCCGGGAGGGAGAATGAAAAACTGTTTTTT	CASSYSGRENEKLFF
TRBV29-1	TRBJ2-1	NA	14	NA	TGCAGCGGGGCGGGGGCTCCCTCCTACAATGAGCAGTTCTTC	CSGAGAPSYNEQFF
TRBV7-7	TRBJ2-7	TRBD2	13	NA	TGTGCCAGCAGCCCCGGACTAGCGGGAGAGCAGTACTTC	CASSPGLAGEQYF
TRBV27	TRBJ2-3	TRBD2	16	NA	TGTGCCAGCAGTTCCCGACTAGCGGGTTCCACAGATACGCAGTATTTT	CASSSRLAGSTDTQYF
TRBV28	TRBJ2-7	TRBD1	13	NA	TGTGCCAGCAGTTCGGGACAGGGGGACGAGCAGTACTTC	CASSSGQGDEQYF
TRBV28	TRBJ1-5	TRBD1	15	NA	TGTGCCAGCATCCTACAGGGGGAGAAAAATCAGCCCCAGCATTTT	CASILQGEKNQPQHF
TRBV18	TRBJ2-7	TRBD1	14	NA	TGTGCCAGCTCAGGCGGGACAGGGCCGTACGAGCAGTACTTC	CASSGGTGPYEQYF
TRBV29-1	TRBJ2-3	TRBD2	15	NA	TGCAGCGAGGCTCGCGGGGGTTCGGGCACAGATACGCAGTATTTT	CSEARGGSGTDTQYF
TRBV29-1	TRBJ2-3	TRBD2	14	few	TGCAGCGTGACCACTAGCGGGAGGGTGAATACGCAGTATTTT	CSVTTSGRVNTQYF
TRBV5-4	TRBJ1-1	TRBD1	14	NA	TGTGCCAGCAGCCGAGGGGACAGTCGGACTGAAGCTTTCTTT	CASSRGDSRTEAFF
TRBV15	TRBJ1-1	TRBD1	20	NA	TGTGCCACCAGCGGAGGGACACAAGGGACAGGGAAGGGGGGATCCACTGAAGCTTTCTTT	CATSGGTQGTGKGGSTEAFF
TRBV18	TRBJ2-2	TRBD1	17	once	TGTGCCAGCTCACCTGGGACAGGGGTTGTGAACACCGGGGAGCTGTTTTTT	CASSPGTGVVNTGELFF
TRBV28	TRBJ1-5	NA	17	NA	TGTGCCAGCACTCCAGGAGGGGGGGCGGTTTTTGATCAGCCCCAGCATTTT	CASTPGGGAVFDQPQHF
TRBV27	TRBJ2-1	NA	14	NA	TGTGCCAGCAACCAAGGCTCGCCCGGAGGGGAGCAGTTCTTC	CASNQGSPGGEQFF
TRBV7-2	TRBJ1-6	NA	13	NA	TGTGCCAGCAGCTTAGAGGGGAATTCACCCCTCCACTTT	CASSLEGNSPLHF
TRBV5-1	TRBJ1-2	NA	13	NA	TGCGCCAGCAGCCAAGGGGTATTTGATGGCTACACCTTC	CASSQGVFDGYTF
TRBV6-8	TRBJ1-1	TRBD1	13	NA	TGTGCCAGCAGGCCCGGGACAGGCGGGAAAGCTTTCTTT	CASRPGTGGKAFF
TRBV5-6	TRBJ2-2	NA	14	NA	TGTGCCAGCAGCCCCCTACCACAGGCTGGGGAGCTGTTTTTT	CASSPLPQAGELFF
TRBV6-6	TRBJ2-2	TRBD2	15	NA	TGTGCCAGCATCCAGGGACTAGCGAGGGCCGGGGAGCTGTTTTTT	CASIQGLARAGELFF
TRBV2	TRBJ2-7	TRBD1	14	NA	TGTGCCAGCAGTGAAAGGCAGGGGGCCTACGAGCAGTACTTC	CASSERQGAYEQYF
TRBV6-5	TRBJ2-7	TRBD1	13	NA	TGTGCCAGCGAGGGGGACAGGATCTACGAGCAGTACTTC	CASEGDRIYEQYF
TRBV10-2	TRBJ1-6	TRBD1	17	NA	TGCGCCAGCAGTGAGGCCAAGGGACAGGGAGGAAGTTCACCCCTCCACTTT	CASSEAKGQGGSSPLHF
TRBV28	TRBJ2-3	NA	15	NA	TGTGCCAGCAGTTTCCAAGGACTTGTTCTCGATACGCAGTATTTT	CASSFQGLVLDTQYF
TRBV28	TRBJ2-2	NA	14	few	TGTGCCAGCAGTTCAGACATGGACACCGGGGAGCTGTTTTTT	CASSSDMDTGELFF
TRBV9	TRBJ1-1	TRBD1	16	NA	TGTGCCAGCAGCGTGGCCCCTCAGGGGGCTAACACTGAAGCTTTCTTT	CASSVAPQGANTEAFF
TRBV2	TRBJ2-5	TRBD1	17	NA	TGTGCCAGCCGGAAAGGGTTAGGACAGGGGGCCGGGGAGACCCAGTACTTC	CASRKGLGQGAGETQYF
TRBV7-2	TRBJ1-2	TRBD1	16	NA	TGTGCCAGCAGCCCCCTCGGCGGGACAGGGTCTTATGGCTACACCTTC	CASSPLGGTGSYGYTF
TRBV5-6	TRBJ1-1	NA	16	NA	TGTGCCAGCAGCTTGGAGGTCCCAGGGCAAAACACTGAAGCTTTCTTT	CASSLEVPGQNTEAFF
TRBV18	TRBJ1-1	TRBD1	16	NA	TGTGCCAGCTCACTTTTGACAGGGGGCCCGAACACTGAAGCTTTCTTT	CASSLLTGGPNTEAFF
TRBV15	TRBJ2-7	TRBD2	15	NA	TGTGCCACCAGCAGAGGGACTAGCGGGAGAGGAGAGCAGTACTTC	CATSRGTSGRGEQYF
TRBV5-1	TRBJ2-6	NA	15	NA	TGCGCCAGCACCCCGATGGCCTCTGGGGCCAACGTCCTGACTTTC	CASTPMASGANVLTF
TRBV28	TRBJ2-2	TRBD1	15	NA	TGTGCCAGCAGTCCCGGGGACAGGGCAGGGGGGGAGCTGTTTTTT	CASSPGDRAGGELFF
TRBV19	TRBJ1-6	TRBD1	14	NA	TGTGCCAGTACTGGACAGGGGGCGAATTCACCCCTCCACTTT	CASTGQGANSPLHF
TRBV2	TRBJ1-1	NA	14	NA	TGTGCCAGCATGCTGACAGGTTTGAACACTGAAGCTTTCTTT	CASMLTGLNTEAFF
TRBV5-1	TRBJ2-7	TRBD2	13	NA	TGCGCCAGCAGCTCCGGGACTAGTTACGAGCAGTACTTC	CASSSGTSYEQYF
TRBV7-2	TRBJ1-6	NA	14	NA	TGTGCCAGCAGCTGGACAGAAAATAATTCACCCCTCCACTTT	CASSWTENNSPLHF
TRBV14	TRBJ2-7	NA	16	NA	TGTGCCAGCAGCCCCTCACAGGTGGTGTTGCGGAACGAGCAGTACTTC	CASSPSQVVLRNEQYF
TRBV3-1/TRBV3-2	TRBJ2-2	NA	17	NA	TGTGCCAGCAGCCAAGTCGGCGGGGGCGCGAACACCGGGGAGCTGTTTTTT	CASSQVGGGANTGELFF
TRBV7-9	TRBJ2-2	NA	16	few	TGTGCCAGCAGACACGTCAGAGGACAGAATACCGGGGAGCTGTTTTTT	CASRHVRGQNTGELFF
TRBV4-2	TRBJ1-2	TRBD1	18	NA	TGTGCCAGCAGCCGCCCGCTGGGGGACAGGGCAAATAGCTATGGCTACACCTTC	CASSRPLGDRANSYGYTF